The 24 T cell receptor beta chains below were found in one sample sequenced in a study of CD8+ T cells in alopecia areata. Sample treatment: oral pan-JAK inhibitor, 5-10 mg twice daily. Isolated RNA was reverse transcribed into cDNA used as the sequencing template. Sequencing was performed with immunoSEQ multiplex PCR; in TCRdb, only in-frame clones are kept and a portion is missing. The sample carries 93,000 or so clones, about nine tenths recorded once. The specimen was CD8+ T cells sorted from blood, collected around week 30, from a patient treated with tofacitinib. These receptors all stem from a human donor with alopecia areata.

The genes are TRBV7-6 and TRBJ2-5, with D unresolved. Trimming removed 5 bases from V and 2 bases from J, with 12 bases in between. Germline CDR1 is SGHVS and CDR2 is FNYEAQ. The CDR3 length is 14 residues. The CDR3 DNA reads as TGTGCCAGCAGCCAGAGAGATCCGCAAGAGACCCAGTACTTC. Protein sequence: CASSQRDPQETQYF.

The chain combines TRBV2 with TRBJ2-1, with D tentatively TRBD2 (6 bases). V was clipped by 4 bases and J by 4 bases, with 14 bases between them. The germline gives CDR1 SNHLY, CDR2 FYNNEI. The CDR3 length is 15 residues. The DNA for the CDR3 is TGTGCCAGCAGTGTAGCGGCCCACCGGTACAATGAGCAGTTCTTC. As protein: CASSVAAHRYNEQFF.

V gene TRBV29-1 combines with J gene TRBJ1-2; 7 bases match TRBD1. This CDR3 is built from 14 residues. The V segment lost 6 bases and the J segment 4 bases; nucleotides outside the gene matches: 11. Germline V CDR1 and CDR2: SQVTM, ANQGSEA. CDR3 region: CSVDLQGFGYGYTF. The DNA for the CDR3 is TGCAGCGTAGACTTACAGGGGTTTGGCTATGGCTACACCTTC.

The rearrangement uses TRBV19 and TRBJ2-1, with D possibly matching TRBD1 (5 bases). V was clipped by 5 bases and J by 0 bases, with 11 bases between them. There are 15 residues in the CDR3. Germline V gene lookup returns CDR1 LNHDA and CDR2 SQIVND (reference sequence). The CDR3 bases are TGTGCCAGTAGTGCCCGACAGAGCTCCTACAATGAGCAGTTCTTC. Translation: CASSARQSSYNEQFF.

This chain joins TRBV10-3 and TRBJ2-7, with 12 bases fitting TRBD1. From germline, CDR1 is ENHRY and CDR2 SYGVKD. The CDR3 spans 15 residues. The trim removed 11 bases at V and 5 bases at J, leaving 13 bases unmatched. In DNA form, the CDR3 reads TGTGCCGGCAAACTCGGGACAGGGGGCAACGACGAGCAGTACTTC. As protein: CAGKLGTGGNDEQYF.

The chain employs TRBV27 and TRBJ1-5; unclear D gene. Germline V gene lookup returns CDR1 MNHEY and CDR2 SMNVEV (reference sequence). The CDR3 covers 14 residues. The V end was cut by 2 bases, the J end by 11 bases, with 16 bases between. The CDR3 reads CASSLGAYFGTQHF. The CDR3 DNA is TGTGCCAGCAGTTTAGGCGCTTATTTTGGGACCCAGCATTTT.

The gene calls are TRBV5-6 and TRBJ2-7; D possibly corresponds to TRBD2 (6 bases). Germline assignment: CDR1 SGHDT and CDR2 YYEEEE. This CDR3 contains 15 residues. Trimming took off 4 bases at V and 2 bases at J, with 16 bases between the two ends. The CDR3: CASSPGVGFTYEQYF. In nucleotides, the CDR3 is TGTGCCAGCAGCCCGGGAGTGGGGTTCACCTACGAGCAGTACTTC. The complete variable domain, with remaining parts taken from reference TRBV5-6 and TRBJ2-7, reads DAGVTQSPTHLIKTRGQQVTLRCSPKSGHDTVSWYQQALGQGPQFIFQYYEEEERQRGNFPDRFSGHQFPNYSSELNVNALLLGDSALYLCASSPGVGFTYEQYFGPGTRLTVT.

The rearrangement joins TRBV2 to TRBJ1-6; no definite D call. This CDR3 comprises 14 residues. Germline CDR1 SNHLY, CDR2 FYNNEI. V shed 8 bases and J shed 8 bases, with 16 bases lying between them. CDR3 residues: CASRNWGDDSPLHF. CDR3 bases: TGTGCCAGCCGTAATTGGGGTGACGATTCACCCCTCCACTTT.

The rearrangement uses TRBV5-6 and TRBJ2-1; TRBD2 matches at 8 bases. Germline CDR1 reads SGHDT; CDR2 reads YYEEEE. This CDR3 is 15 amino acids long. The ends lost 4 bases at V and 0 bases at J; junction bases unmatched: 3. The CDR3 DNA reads TGTGCCAGCAGCGGACTAGCTAGCTCCTACAATGAGCAGTTCTTC. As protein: CASSGLASSYNEQFF.

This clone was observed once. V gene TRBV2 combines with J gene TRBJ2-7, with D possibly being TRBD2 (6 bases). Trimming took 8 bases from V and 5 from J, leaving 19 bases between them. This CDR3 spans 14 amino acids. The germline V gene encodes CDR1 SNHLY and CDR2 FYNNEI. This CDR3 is CASGEEGRKDEQYF. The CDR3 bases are TGTGCCAGCGGGGAGGAGGGGCGAAAGGACGAGCAGTACTTC.

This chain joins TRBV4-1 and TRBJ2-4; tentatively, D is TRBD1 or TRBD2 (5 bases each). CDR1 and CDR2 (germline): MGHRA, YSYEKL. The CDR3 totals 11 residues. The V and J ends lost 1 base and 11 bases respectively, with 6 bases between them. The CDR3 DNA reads TGCGCCAGCAGCCAAGGGGGACTTCAGTACTTC. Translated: CASSQGGLQYF.

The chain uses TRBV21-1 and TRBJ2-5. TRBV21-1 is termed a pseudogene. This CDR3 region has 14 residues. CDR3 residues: CASSRRRYQETQYF. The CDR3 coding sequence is TGTGCCAGCAGCAGGCGACGGTACCAAGAGACCCAGTACTTC.

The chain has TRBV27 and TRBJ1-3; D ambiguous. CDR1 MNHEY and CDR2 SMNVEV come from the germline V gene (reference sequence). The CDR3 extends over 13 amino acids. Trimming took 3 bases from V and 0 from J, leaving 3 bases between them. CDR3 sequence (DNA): TGTGCCAGCAGTTTCCTCTCTGGAAACACCATATATTTT. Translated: CASSFLSGNTIYF.

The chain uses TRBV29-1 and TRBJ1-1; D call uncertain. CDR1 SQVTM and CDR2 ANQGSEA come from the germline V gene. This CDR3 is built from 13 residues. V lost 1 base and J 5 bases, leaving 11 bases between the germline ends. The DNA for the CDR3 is TGCAGCGTTGAAGGCGGGGTTTGGACTGAAGCTTTCTTT. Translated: CSVEGGVWTEAFF.

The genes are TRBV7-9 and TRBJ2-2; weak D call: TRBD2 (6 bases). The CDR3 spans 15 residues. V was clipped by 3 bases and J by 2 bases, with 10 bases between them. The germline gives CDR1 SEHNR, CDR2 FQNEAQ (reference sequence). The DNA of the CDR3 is TGTGCCAGCAGCTTGAGGAGGGGCAACACCGGGGAGCTGTTTTTT. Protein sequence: CASSLRRGNTGELFF.

The CDR3 protein is CASSVGQETQYF. The CDR3, as DNA: TGTGCCAGCAGCGTAGGTCAGGAGACCCAGTACTTC. J is TRBJ2-5 and V is TRBV9; D unclear. Germline V gene lookup returns CDR1 SGDLS and CDR2 YYNGEE. V was pared by 0 bases and J by 5 bases, with 5 bases between. This CDR3 comprises 12 residues.

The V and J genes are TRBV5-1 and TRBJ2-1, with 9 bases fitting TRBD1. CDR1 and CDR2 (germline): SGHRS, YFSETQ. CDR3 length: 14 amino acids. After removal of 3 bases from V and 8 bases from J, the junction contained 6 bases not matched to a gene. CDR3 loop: CASSYTGGLHEQFF. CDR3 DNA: TGCGCCAGCAGCTATACAGGGGGCCTCCATGAGCAGTTCTTC.

The CDR3 region is CASSLGRGGDTDTQYF. For the CDR3, the DNA is TGTGCCAGCAGCTTAGGACGGGGGGGCGACACAGATACGCAGTATTTT. The rearrangement joins TRBV7-6 to TRBJ2-3; 8 positions agree with TRBD2. This CDR3 comprises 16 residues. Germline-derived CDR1 and CDR2 are SGHVS and FNYEAQ. V was clipped by 1 base and J by 2 bases; unmatched bases: 5.

The CDR3 loop is CASSPASGRGLEQYF. For the CDR3, the DNA is TGTGCCAGCAGCCCCGCCAGCGGGAGAGGCCTCGAGCAGTACTTC. This chain connects TRBV7-9 to TRBJ2-7; 8 nucleotides match TRBD2. The germline gives CDR1 SEHNR, CDR2 FQNEAQ (reference sequence). The CDR3 is 15 residues long. The V segment lost 5 bases and the J segment 6 bases; nucleotides outside the gene matches: 12. Based on the CDR3 plus reference TRBV7-9 and TRBJ2-7, the full variable domain is DTGVSQNPRHKITKRGQNVTFRCDPISEHNRLYWYRQTLGQGPEFLTYFQNEAQLEKSRLLSDRFSAERPKGSFSTLEIQRTEQGDSAMYLCASSPASGRGLEQYFGPGTRLTVT.

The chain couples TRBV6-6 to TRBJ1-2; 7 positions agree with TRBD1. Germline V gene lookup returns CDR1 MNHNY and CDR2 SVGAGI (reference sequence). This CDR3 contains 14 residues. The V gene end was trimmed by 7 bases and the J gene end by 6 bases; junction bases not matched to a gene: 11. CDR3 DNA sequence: TGTGCCAGCAAGCCAGGACAGGTTCTCCATGGCTACACCTTC. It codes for CASKPGQVLHGYTF.

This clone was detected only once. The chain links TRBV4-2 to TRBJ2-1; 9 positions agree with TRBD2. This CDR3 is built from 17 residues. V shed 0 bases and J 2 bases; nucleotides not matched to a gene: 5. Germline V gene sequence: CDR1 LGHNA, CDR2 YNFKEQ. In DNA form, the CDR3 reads TGTGCCAGCAGCCAAGATGGAGCGGGGGGCACCTACAATGAGCAGTTCTTC. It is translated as CASSQDGAGGTYNEQFF.

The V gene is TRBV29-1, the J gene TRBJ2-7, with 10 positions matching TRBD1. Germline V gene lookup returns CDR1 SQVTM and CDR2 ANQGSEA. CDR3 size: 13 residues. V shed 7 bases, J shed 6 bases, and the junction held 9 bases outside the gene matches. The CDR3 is CSAAGTGVGEQYF. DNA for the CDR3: TGCAGCGCTGCCGGGACAGGGGTCGGCGAGCAGTACTTC.

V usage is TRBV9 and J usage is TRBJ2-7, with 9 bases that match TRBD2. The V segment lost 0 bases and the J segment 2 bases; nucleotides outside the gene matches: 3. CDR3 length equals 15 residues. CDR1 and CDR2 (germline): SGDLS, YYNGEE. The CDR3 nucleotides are TGTGCCAGCAGCGTAGGTGGCGGGGGGGCCTACGAGCAGTACTTC. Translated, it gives CASSVGGGGAYEQYF.

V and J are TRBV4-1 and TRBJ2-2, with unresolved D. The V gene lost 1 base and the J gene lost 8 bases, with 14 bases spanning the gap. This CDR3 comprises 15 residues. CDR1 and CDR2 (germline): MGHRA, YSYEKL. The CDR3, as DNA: TGCGCCAGCAGCCAAGCTCCCGGTGCCCAAGGGGAGCTGTTTTTT. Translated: CASSQAPGAQGELFF.